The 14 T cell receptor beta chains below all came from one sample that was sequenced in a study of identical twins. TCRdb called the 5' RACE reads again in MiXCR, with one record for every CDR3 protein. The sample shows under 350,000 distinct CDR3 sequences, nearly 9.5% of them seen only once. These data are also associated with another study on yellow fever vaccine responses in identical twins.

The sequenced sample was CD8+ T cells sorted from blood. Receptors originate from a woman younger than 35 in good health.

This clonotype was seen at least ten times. CDR3: CASSLWGLADEQYF. The CDR3 DNA is TGTGCCAGCAGCTTATGGGGCCTAGCGGACGAGCAGTACTTC. The genes are TRBV7-9 and TRBJ2-7; 7 bases are shared with TRBD2. Trimming cost V 2 bases and J 5 bases; bases outside gene matches: 6. The V gene's germline CDR1 is SEHNR and CDR2 FQNEAQ (reference sequence). The CDR3 contains 14 residues.

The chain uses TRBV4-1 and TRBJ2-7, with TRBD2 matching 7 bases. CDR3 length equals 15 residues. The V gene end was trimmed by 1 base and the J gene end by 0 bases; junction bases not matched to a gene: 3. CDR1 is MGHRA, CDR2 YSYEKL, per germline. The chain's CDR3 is CASSQGREASYEQYF. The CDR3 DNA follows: TGCGCCAGCAGCCAAGGACGGGAGGCCTCCTACGAGCAGTACTTC.

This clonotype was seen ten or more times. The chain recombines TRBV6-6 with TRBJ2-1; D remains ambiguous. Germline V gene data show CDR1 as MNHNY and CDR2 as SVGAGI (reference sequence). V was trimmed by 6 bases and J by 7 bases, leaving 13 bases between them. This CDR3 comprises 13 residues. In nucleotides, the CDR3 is TGTGCCAGCAGCGTTACGTCCGGGAATGAGCAGTTCTTC. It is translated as CASSVTSGNEQFF.

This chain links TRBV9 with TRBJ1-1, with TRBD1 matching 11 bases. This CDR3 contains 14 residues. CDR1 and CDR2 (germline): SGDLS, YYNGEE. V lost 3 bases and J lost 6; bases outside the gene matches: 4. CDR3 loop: CASSAGQGAAEAFF. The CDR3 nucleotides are TGTGCCAGCAGCGCCGGACAGGGGGCCGCTGAAGCTTTCTTT.

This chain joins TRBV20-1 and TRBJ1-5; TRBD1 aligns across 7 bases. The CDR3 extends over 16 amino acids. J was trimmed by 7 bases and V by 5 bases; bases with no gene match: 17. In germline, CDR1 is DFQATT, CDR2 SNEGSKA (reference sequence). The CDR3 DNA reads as TGCAGTGCTGTTGACAGGGATAGTGAAAGGAAACAGCCCCAGCATTTT. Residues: CSAVDRDSERKQPQHF.

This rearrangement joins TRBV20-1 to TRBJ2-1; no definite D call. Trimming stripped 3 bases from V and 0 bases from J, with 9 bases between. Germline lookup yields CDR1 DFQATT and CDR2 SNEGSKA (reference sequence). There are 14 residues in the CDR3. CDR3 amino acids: CSASGPNSYNEQFF. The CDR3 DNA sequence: TGCAGTGCTAGCGGACCTAACTCCTACAATGAGCAGTTCTTC.

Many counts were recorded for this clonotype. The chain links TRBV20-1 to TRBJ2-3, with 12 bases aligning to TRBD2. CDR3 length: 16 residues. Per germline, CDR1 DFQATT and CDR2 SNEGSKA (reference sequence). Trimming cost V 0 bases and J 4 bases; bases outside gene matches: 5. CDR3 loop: CSARDRLAGDSDTQYF. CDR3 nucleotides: TGCAGTGCTAGAGACCGACTAGCGGGAGATTCAGATACGCAGTATTTT.

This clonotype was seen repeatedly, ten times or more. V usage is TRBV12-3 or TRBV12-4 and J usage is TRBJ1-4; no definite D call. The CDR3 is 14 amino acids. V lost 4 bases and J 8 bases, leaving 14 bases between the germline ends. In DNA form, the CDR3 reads TGTGCCAGCAGTTCGACAATGAAGACCGAAAAACTGTTTTTT. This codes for CASSSTMKTEKLFF.

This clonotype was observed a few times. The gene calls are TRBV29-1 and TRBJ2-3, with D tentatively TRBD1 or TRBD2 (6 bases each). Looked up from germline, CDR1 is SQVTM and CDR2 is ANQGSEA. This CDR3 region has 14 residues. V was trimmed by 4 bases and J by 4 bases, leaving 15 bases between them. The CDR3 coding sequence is TGCAGCGTTGCCCGCGTGGGGGGCTCAGATACGCAGTATTTT. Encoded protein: CSVARVGGSDTQYF.

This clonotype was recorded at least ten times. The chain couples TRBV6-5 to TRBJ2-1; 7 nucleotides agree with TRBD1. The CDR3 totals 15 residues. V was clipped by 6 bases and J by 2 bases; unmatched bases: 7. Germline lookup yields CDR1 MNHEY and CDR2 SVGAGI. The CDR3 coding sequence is TGTGCCAGCAGCTATAGACAGGGAACCTACAATGAGCAGTTCTTC. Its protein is CASSYRQGTYNEQFF.

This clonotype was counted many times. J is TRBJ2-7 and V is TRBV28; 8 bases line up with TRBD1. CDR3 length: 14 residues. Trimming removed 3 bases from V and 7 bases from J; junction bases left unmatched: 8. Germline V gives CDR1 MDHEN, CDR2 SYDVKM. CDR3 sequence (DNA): TGTGCCAGCAGTTTTACCCAGGGGGCTGGAGAGCAGTACTTC. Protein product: CASSFTQGAGEQYF.

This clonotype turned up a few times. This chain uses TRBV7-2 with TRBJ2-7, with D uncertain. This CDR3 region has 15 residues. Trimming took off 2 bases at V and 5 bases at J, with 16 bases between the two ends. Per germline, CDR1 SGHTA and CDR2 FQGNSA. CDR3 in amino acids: CASSLMSTLGDEQYF. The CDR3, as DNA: TGTGCCAGCAGCTTAATGTCCACTCTTGGCGACGAGCAGTACTTC.

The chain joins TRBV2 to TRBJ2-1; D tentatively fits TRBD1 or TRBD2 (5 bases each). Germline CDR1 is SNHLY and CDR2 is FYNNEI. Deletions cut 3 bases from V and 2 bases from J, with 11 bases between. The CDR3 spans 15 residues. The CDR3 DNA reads TGTGCCAGCAGTGATTATTGGGGACCCTACAATGAGCAGTTCTTC. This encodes CASSDYWGPYNEQFF.

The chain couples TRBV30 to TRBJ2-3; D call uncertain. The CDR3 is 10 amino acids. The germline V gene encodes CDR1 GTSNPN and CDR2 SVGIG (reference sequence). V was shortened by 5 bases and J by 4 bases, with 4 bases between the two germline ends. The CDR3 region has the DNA TGTGCCTGGGAGTCAGATACGCAGTATTTT. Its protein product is CAWESDTQYF. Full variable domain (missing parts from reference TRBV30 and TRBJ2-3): SQTIHQWPATLVQPVGSPLSLECTVEGTSNPNLYWYRQAAGRGLQLLFYSVGIGQISSEVPQNLSASRPQDRQFILSSKKLLLSDSGFYLCAWESDTQYFGPGTRLTVL.